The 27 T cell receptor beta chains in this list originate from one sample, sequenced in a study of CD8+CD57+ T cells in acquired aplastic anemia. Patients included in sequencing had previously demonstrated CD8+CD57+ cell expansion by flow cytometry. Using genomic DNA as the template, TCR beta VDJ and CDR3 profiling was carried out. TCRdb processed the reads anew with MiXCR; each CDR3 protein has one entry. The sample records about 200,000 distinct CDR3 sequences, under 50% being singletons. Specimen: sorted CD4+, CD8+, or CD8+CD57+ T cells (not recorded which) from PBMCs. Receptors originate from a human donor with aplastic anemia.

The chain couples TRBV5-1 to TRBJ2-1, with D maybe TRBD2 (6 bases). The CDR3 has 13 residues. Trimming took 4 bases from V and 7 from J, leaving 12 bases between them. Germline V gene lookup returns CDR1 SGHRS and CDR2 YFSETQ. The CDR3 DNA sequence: TGCGCCAGCAGCCTGGATAGCGGAAATGAGCAGTTCTTC. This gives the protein CASSLDSGNEQFF.

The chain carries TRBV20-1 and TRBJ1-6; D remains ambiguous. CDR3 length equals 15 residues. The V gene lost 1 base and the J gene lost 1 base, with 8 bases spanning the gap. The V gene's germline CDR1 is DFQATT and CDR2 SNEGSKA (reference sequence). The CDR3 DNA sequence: TGCAGTGCTAGAGTCGGGGTTTCCTATAATTCACCCCTCCACTTT. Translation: CSARVGVSYNSPLHF.

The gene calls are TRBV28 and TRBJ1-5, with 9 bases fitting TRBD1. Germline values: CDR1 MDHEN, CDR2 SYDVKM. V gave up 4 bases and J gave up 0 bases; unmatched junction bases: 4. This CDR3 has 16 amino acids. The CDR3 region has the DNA TGTGCCAGCAGTTCCCCGGGACAGGGTAGCAATCAGCCCCAGCATTTT. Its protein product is CASSSPGQGSNQPQHF. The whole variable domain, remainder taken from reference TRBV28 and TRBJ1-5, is DVKVTQSSRYLVKRTGEKVFLECVQDMDHENMFWYRQDPGLGLRLIYFSYDVKMKEKGDIPEGYSVSREKKERFSLILESASTNQTSMYLCASSSPGQGSNQPQHFGDGTRLSIL.

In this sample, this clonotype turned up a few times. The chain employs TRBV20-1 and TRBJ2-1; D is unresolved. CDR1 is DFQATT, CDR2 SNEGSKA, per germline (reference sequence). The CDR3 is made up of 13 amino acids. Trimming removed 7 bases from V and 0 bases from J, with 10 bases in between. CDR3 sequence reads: CSGVRVSYNEQFF. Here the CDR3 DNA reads TGCAGTGGAGTACGGGTCTCCTACAATGAGCAGTTCTTC.

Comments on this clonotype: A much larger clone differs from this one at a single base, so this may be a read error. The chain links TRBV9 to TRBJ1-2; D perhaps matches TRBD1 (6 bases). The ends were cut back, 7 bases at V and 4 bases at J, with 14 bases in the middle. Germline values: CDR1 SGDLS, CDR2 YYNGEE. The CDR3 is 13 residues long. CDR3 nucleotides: TGTGCCAGCGGTCGTAAGGGGGTCTATGGCTACACCTTC. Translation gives CASGRKGVYGYTF.

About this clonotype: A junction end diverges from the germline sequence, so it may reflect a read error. The CDR3 sequence: CASSRKEGAGSTIYF. CDR3 sequence (DNA): TGTGCCAGCAGCCGTAAAGAGGGGGCTGGAAGCACCATATATTTT. The V and J genes are TRBV9 and TRBJ1-3, with TRBD1 matching over 7 bases. Germline CDR1 and CDR2: SGDLS and YYNGEE. There are 15 residues in the CDR3.

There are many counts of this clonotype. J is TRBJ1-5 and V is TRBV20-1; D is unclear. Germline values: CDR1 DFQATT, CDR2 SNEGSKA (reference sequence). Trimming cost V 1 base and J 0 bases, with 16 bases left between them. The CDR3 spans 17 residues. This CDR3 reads CSARGAGRISSNQPQHF. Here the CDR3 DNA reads TGCAGTGCTAGAGGTGCCGGACGGATTTCTAGCAATCAGCCCCAGCATTTT.

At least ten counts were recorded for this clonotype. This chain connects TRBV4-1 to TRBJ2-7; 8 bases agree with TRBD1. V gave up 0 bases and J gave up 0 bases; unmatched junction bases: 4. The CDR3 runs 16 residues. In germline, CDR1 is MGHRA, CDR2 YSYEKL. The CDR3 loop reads CASSQERQGLSYEQYF. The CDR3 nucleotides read TGCGCCAGCAGCCAAGAGCGACAGGGGCTCTCCTACGAGCAGTACTTC.

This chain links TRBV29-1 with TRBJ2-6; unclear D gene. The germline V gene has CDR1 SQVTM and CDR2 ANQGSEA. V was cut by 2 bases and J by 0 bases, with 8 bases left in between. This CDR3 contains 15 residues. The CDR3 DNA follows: TGCAGCGTTGAAATGGGCGGCTCTGGGGCCAACGTCCTGACTTTC. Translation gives CSVEMGGSGANVLTF.

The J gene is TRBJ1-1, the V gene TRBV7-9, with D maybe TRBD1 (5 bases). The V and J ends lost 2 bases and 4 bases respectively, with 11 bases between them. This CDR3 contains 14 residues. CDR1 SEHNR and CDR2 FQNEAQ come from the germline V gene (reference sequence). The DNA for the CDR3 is TGTGCCAGCAGCTTAATGGGGCGCTCCACTGAAGCTTTCTTT. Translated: CASSLMGRSTEAFF.

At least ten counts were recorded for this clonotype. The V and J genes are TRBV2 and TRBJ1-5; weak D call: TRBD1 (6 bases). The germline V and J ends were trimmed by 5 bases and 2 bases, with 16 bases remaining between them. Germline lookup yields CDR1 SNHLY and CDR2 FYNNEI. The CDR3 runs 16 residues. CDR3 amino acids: CASSLQGMGGNQPQHF. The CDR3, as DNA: TGTGCCAGCAGTCTCCAGGGGATGGGGGGCAATCAGCCCCAGCATTTT.

The CDR3 here is CASSRSGGVGSWQNEQYF. CDR3 bases: TGTGCCAGCAGTCGTAGCGGGGGGGTGGGGAGCTGGCAAAACGAGCAGTACTTC. V usage is TRBV7-2 and J usage is TRBJ2-7; 11 nucleotides line up with TRBD2. Germline loops: CDR1 SGHTA, CDR2 FQGNSA. The CDR3 has 18 amino acids. With 6 bases clipped from V and 5 bases from J, the junction kept 18 bases outside the gene matches.

In DNA form, the CDR3 reads TGTGCCAGCAGTCACCGCCGGTGGGACAGGGGTGCAGATACGCAGTATTTT. Translated: CASSHRRWDRGADTQYF. The chain carries TRBV7-8 and TRBJ2-3, with 10 bases identical to TRBD1. Germline lookup yields CDR1 SGHVS and CDR2 FQNEAQ. This CDR3 is 17 amino acids long. V was pared by 6 bases and J by 4 bases, with 13 bases of the junction left unmatched.

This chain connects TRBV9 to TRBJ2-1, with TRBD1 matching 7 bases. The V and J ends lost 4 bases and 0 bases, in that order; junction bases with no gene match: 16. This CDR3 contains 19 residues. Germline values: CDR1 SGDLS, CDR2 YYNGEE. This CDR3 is CASSQNRGRAARSYNEQFF. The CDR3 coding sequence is TGTGCCAGCAGCCAAAACAGGGGACGGGCAGCGCGCTCCTACAATGAGCAGTTCTTC.

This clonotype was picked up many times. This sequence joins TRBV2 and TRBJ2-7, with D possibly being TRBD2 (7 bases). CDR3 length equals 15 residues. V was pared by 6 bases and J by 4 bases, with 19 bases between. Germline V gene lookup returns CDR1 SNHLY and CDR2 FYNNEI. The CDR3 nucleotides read TGTGCCAGCAGGGTGGGGGGGGGCTCCTGGTACGAGCAGTACTTC. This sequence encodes CASRVGGGSWYEQYF. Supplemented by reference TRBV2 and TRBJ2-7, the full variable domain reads EPEVTQTPSHQVTQMGQEVILRCVPISNHLYFYWYRQILGQKVEFLVSFYNNEISEKSEIFDDQFSVERPDGSNFTLKIRSTKLEDSAMYFCASRVGGGSWYEQYFGPGTRLTVT.

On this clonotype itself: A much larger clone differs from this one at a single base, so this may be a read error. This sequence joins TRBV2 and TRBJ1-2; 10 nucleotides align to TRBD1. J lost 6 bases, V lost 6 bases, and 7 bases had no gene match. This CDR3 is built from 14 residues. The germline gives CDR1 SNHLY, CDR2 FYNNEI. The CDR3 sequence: CASRSTGGRHGYTF. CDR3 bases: TGTGCCAGCAGGTCGACAGGGGGCAGGCATGGCTACACCTTC.

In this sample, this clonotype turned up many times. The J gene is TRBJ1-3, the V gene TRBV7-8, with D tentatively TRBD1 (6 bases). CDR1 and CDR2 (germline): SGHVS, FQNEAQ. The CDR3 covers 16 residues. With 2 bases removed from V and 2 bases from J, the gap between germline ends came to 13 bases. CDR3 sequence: CASSLLPRGAGNTIYF. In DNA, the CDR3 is TGTGCCAGCAGCTTATTGCCCAGGGGAGCTGGAAACACCATATATTTT.

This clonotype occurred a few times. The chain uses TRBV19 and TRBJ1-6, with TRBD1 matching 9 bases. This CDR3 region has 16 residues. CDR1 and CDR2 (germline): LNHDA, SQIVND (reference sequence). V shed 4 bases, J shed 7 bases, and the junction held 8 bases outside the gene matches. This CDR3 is CASSRGQGQRNSPLHF. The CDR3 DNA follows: TGTGCCAGTAGTAGGGGACAGGGACAGCGAAATTCACCCCTCCACTTT.

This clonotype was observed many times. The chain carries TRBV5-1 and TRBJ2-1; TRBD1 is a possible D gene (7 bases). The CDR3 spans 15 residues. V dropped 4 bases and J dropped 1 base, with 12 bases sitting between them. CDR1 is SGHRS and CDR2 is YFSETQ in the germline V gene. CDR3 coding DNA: TGCGCCAGCAGCCGACAGGGAGGATCCTACAATGAGCAGTTCTTC. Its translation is CASSRQGGSYNEQFF.

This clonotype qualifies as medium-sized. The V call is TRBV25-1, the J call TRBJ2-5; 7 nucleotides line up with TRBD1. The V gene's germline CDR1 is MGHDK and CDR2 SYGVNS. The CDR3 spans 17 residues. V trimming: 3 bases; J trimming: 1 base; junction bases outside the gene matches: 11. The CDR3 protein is CASSETRQGRIQETQYF. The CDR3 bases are TGTGCCAGCAGTGAGACGCGACAGGGCCGTATCCAAGAGACCCAGTACTTC.

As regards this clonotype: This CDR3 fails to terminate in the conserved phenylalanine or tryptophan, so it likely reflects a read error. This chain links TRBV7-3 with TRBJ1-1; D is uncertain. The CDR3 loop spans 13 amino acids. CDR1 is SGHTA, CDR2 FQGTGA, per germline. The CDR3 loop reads CANSLMLNTEAFL. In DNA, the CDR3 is TGTGCCAACAGCTTAATGCTGAACACCGAAGCTTTCTTA.

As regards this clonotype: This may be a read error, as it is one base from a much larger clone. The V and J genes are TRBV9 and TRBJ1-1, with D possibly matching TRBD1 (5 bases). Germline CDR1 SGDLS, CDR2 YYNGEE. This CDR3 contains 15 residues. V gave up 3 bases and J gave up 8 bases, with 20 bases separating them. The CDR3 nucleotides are TGTGCCAGCAGCGGAACCGGAAGGGGTTCGTGGGAAGCTTTCTTT. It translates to CASSGTGRGSWEAFF.

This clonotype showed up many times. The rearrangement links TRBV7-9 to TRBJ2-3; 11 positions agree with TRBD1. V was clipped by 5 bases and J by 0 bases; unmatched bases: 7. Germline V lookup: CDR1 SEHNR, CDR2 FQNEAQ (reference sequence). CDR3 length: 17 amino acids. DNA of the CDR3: TGTGCCAGCAGCACCGGGACAGGGGGGGGGAGCACAGATACGCAGTATTTT. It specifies CASSTGTGGGSTDTQYF.

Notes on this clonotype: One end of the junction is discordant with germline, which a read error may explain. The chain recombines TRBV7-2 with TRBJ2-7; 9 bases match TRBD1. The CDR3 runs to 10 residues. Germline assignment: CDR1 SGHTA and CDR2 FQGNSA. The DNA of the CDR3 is TGTGCCAGCAGCTTAGGGACAGGGGACTTC. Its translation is CASSLGTGDF.

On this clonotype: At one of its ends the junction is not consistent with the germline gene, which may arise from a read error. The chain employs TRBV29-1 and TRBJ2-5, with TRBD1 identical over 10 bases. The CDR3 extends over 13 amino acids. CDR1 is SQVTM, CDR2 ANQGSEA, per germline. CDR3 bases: TGCGGCGTTACGGGACAGGGGTTGGAGACCCAGTACTTC. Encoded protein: CGVTGQGLETQYF. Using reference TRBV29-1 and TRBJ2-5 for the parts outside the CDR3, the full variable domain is SAVISQKPSRDICQRGTSLTIQCQVDSQVTMMFWYRQQPGQSLTLIATANQGSEATYESGFVIDKFPISRPNLTFSTLTVSNMSPEDSSIYLCGVTGQGLETQYFGPGTRLLVL.

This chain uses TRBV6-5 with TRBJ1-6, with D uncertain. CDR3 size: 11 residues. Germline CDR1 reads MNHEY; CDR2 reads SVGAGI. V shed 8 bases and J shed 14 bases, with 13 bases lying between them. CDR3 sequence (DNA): TGTGCCAGCCTGGCGGAATCGGCCCTCCACTTT. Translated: CASLAESALHF.

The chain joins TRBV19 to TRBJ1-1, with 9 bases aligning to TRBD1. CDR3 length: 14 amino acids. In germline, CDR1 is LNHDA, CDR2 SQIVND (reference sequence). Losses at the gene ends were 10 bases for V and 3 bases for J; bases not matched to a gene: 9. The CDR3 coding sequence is TGTGCCAAAGGACAGGGGAGCCTCGACACTGAAGCTTTCTTT. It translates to CAKGQGSLDTEAFF.